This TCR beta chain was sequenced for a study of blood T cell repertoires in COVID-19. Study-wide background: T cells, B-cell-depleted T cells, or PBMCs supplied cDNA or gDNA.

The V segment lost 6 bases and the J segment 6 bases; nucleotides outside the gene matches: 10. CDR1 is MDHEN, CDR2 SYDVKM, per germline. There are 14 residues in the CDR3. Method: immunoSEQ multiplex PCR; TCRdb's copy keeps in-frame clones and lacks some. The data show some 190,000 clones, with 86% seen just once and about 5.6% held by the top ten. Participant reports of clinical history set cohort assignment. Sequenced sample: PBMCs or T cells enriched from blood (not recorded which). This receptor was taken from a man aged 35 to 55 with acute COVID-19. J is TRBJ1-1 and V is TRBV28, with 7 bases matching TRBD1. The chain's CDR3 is CASRGGRDSSEAFF. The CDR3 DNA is TGTGCCAGCAGAGGGGGCAGGGATTCTTCTGAAGCTTTCTTT.